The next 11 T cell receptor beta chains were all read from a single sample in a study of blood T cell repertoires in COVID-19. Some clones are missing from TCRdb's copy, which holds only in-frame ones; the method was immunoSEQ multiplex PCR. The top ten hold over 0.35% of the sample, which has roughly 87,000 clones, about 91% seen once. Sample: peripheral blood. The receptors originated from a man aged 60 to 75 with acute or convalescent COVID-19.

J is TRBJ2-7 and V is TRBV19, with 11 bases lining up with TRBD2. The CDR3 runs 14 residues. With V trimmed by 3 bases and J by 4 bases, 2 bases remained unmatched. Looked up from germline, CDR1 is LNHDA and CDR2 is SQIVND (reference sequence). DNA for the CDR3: TGTGCCAGTAGTATTGGGACTAGCGGTTACGAGCAGTACTTC. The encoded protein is CASSIGTSGYEQYF. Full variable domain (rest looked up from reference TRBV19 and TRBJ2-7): DGGITQSPKYLFRKEGQNVTLSCEQNLNHDAMYWYRQDPGQGLRLIYYSQIVNDFQKGDIAEGYSVSREKKESFPLTVTSAQKNPTAFYLCASSIGTSGYEQYFGPGTRLTVT.

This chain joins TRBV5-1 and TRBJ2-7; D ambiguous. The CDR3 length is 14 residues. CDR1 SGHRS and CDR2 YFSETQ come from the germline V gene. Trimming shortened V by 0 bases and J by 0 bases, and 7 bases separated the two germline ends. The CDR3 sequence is CASSLGLNSYEQYF. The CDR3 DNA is TGCGCCAGCAGCTTGGGGCTGAACTCCTACGAGCAGTACTTC.

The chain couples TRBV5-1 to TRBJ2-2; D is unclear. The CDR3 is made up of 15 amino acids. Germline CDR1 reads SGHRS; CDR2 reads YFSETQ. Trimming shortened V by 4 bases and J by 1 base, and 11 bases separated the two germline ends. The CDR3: CASSTTNLNTGELFF. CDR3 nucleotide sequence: TGCGCCAGCAGCACCACCAACTTGAACACCGGGGAGCTGTTTTTT.

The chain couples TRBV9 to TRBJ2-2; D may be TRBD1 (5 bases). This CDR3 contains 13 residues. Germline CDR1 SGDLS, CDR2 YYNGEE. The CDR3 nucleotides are TGTGCGAGTCAAAGGGGCCCTTCGGAGGAGCTGTTTTTT. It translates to CASQRGPSEELFF.

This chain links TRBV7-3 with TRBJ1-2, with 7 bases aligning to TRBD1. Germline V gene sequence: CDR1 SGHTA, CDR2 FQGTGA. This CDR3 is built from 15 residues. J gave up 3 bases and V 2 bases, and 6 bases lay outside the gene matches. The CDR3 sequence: CASSLEGAGDYGYTF. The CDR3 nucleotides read TGTGCCAGCAGCTTAGAGGGGGCGGGTGACTATGGCTACACCTTC.

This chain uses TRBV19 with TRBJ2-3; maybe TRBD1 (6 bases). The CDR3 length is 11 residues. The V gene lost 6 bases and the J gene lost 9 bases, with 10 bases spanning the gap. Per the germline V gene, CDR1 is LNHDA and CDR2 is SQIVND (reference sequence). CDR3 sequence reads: CASRQGYTQYF. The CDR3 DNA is TGTGCCAGTAGACAGGGATACACGCAGTATTTT.

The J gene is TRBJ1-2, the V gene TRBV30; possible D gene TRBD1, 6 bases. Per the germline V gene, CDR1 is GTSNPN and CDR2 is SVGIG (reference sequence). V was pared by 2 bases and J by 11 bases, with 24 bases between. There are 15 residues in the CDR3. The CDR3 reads CAWSFAGGSIARYTF. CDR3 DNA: TGTGCCTGGAGTTTTGCGGGGGGCTCTATAGCTCGTTACACCTTC.

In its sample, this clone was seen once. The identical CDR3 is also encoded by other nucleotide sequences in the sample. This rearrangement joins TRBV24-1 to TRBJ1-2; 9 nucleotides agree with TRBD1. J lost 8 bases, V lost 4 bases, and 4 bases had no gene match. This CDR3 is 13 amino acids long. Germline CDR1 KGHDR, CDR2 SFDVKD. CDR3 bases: TGTGCCACCAGTGACCGGACAGGGGACGGCTACACCTTC. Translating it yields CATSDRTGDGYTF.

CDR3 in amino acids: CASSLVPTGSGNTIYF. CDR3 in DNA: TGTGCCAGCAGCTTGGTCCCGACAGGGTCCGGGAACACCATATATTTT. V usage is TRBV5-4 and J usage is TRBJ1-3, with 7 bases lining up with TRBD1. Per the germline V gene, CDR1 is SGHNT and CDR2 is YYREEE (reference sequence). J lost 7 bases, V lost 0 bases, and 10 bases had no gene match. The CDR3 consists of 16 residues.

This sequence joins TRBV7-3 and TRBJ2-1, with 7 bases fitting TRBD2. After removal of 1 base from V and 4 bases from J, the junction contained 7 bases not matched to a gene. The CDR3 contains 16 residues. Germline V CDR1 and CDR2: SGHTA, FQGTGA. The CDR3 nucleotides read TGTGCCAGCAGCTTAATGGCGGGAGTGGCATACAATGAGCAGTTCTTC. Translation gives CASSLMAGVAYNEQFF.

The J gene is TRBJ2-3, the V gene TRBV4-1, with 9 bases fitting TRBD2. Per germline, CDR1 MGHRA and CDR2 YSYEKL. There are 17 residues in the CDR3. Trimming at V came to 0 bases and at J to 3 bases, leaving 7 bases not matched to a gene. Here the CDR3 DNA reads TGCGCCAGCAGCCAAGATCCCCCCCTAGCGGGAACAGATACGCAGTATTTT. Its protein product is CASSQDPPLAGTDTQYF.